This T cell receptor beta chain was identified in a study of T cells in Graves' hyperthyroidism and ophthalmopathy. Study overall: Peripheral blood was secured at the point of initial diagnosis, before any treatment.

Study-wide findings and caveats: The majority of expanded thyroid clonotypes above 0.001 also appeared in blood. Ophthalmopathy cases were set apart from stable hyperthyroidism by a 13 V-J model.

RNA transcripts yielded amplified TCR beta CDR3 regions. TCR CDR3 underwent first-round RT-PCR with the HTBI primer set. TCRdb re-called the multiplex PCR reads through MiXCR, storing one row per CDR3 protein. The repertoire consists of a few hundred thousand distinct CDR3 sequences, with approximately 15% occurring once and the leading ten covering around 19%. This clonotype was observed many times. Its antigen remains unknown. Trimming removed 3 bases at V and 0 bases at J, with 9 bases between. The germline V gene has CDR1 MDHEN and CDR2 SYDVKM. There are 14 residues in the CDR3. The sample taken for sequencing was blood. The chain joins TRBV28 to TRBJ2-7; no clear D. The sequence was obtained from a woman aged 25 to 39 with Graves' ophthalmopathy. The CDR3 spells CASSFMESSYEQYF. The CDR3 coding sequence is TGTGCCAGCAGTTTCATGGAGAGCTCCTACGAGCAGTACTTC.